Shown below are 24 T cell receptor beta chains from a single sample sequenced in a study of shared T cell receptors in the human thymus (dated by TCRdb to about 2021). Libraries were made using the immunoSEQ multiplex PCR assay. The table was pulled from immuneACCESS by TCRdb, which kept in-frame rearrangements only. Such tables lose some clones; where checked, under half of the loss comes from unresolved V genes, and the rest has no known cause. The sample has about 380,000 clones on record, 85% to 95% of them singletons. Roughly 0.02% of the sample is taken by the ten largest. The sequenced sample consisted of thymocytes. The receptors here all came from a human donor.

Notes on this clone: The junction departs from the called germline gene at one end, perhaps through a read error. V and J are TRBV7-7 and TRBJ2-2; weak D call: TRBD2 (6 bases). Per germline, CDR1 SSHAT and CDR2 FNYEAQ (reference sequence). There are 14 residues in the CDR3. Here the CDR3 DNA reads TGTGCTAGCAGCTCACCTAGCGTGTCCGGGGAGCTGTTTTTT. Translated, it gives CASSSPSVSGELFF.

The chain recombines TRBV27 with TRBJ1-1; tentative D call: TRBD1 (5 bases). Trimming shortened V by 7 bases and J by 2 bases, and 23 bases separated the two germline ends. The CDR3 sequence is 17 residues long. The germline V gene has CDR1 MNHEY and CDR2 SMNVEV (reference sequence). The CDR3 spells CASTVSPPDSLNTEAFF. CDR3 coding DNA: TGTGCCAGCACCGTCTCTCCCCCTGACAGCCTTAACACTGAAGCTTTCTTT.

The J gene is TRBJ2-7, the V gene TRBV13; 10 nucleotides line up with TRBD1. The CDR3 spans 17 residues. With 3 bases clipped from V and 0 bases from J, the junction kept 8 bases outside the gene matches. Germline CDR1 and CDR2: PRHDT and FYEKMQ (reference sequence). CDR3 in DNA: TGTGCCAGCAGCTTTAGCGGGACAGGGGAGAGCTCCTACGAGCAGTACTTC. Translation: CASSFSGTGESSYEQYF.

The chain has TRBV5-1 and TRBJ1-1; 9 bases match TRBD1. Germline values: CDR1 SGHRS, CDR2 YFSETQ. The CDR3 contains 16 residues. V gave up 4 bases and J gave up 1 base; unmatched junction bases: 8. Written as DNA, the CDR3 is TGCGCCAGCAGCCGCTTTGACAGGGGGAGGAACACTGAAGCTTTCTTT. Encoded protein: CASSRFDRGRNTEAFF. Using reference TRBV5-1 and TRBJ1-1 for the parts outside the CDR3, the full variable domain is KAGVTQTPRYLIKTRGQQVTLSCSPISGHRSVSWYQQTPGQGLQFLFEYFSETQRNKGNFPGRFSGRQFSNSRSEMNVSTLELGDSALYLCASSRFDRGRNTEAFFGQGTRLTVV.

This chain connects TRBV28 to TRBJ2-7, with D perhaps matching TRBD1 (6 bases). Trimming left V 6 bases short and J 3 bases short, with 18 bases between. In germline, CDR1 is MDHEN, CDR2 SYDVKM. This CDR3 has 15 residues. The DNA of the CDR3 is TGTGCCAGCAGGCCCGCAGGGGCATTAGGCTACGAGCAGTACTTC. It is translated as CASRPAGALGYEQYF.

The chain uses TRBV10-3 and TRBJ2-2, with D possibly TRBD1 on 5 matching bases. V gave up 8 bases and J gave up 1 base, with 11 bases separating them. CDR1 and CDR2 (germline): ENHRY, SYGVKD. This CDR3 contains 14 residues. The CDR3 protein is CAIPQTVNTGELFF. CDR3 DNA sequence: TGTGCCATCCCCCAGACAGTGAACACCGGGGAGCTGTTTTTT.

The V call is TRBV27, the J call TRBJ2-1; tentatively, D is TRBD2 (5 bases). Germline V gene data show CDR1 as MNHEY and CDR2 as SMNVEV (reference sequence). Trimming removed 3 bases at V and 0 bases at J, with 12 bases between. The CDR3 has 16 residues. This CDR3 reads CASSFCGLSSYNEQFF. CDR3 in DNA: TGTGCCAGCAGTTTCTGTGGACTGAGCTCCTACAATGAGCAGTTCTTC.

The chain combines TRBV7-9 with TRBJ2-1, with TRBD2 as a possible D gene (5 bases). V lost 5 bases and J 2 bases, leaving 13 bases between the germline ends. CDR3 length: 15 residues. CDR1 is SEHNR and CDR2 is FQNEAQ in the germline V gene (reference sequence). The CDR3 reads CASSPMRVAYNEQFF. The CDR3 DNA is TGTGCCAGCAGCCCAATGAGGGTCGCCTACAATGAGCAGTTCTTC.

This chain joins TRBV10-3 and TRBJ1-4; 9 bases agree with TRBD1. This CDR3 is built from 18 residues. Trimming at V came to 1 base and at J to 4 bases, leaving 10 bases not matched to a gene. The germline V gene has CDR1 ENHRY and CDR2 SYGVKD. The CDR3 protein is CAISEFARDREFNEKLFF. The CDR3, as DNA: TGTGCCATCAGTGAGTTCGCCCGGGACAGGGAGTTTAATGAAAAACTGTTTTTT.

The V call is TRBV27, the J call TRBJ2-7, with 8 nucleotides matching TRBD1. The germline CDR1 and CDR2 sequences are MNHEY and SMNVEV (reference sequence). The V segment lost 8 bases and the J segment 3 bases; nucleotides outside the gene matches: 3. CDR3 length: 12 amino acids. This chain's CDR3 is CASGTGGYEQYF. Written as DNA, the CDR3 is TGTGCCAGCGGAACAGGGGGCTACGAGCAGTACTTC.

This sequence joins TRBV4-3 and TRBJ2-7; no clear D gene. The germline gives CDR1 LGHNA, CDR2 YSLEER. Trimming pared 4 bases from V and 2 bases from J, leaving 18 bases between. This CDR3 has 16 residues. The CDR3 coding sequence is TGCGCCAGCAGCCCCCACGGTGGCGGCCATGCCTACGAGCAGTACTTC. Amino acid sequence: CASSPHGGGHAYEQYF.

The chain couples TRBV25-1 to TRBJ2-5; possibly TRBD2 for D (5 bases). Trimming cost V 1 base and J 2 bases, with 14 bases left between them. The V gene's germline CDR1 is MGHDK and CDR2 SYGVNS. This CDR3 spans 16 amino acids. The DNA of the CDR3 is TGTGCCAGCAGTGAATCTTCCCCCGGGGTACAAGAGACCCAGTACTTC. Translation: CASSESSPGVQETQYF.

Written as DNA, the CDR3 is TGTGCCAGCAGTGTCCCCGGGACAGGGGATTTAGATGAGCAGTTCTTC. This sequence encodes CASSVPGTGDLDEQFF. The chain links TRBV27 to TRBJ2-1; 10 bases are shared with TRBD1. Trimming cost V 5 bases and J 8 bases; bases outside gene matches: 12. The CDR3 spans 16 residues. The germline CDR1 and CDR2 sequences are MNHEY and SMNVEV (reference sequence).

This clone was observed a single time. This sequence joins TRBV27 and TRBJ2-7; 9 bases agree with TRBD2. CDR3 size: 15 residues. Germline CDR1 and CDR2: MNHEY and SMNVEV (reference sequence). J was trimmed by 7 bases and V by 3 bases; bases with no gene match: 10. The CDR3 is CASSFGGAGGGEQYF. The CDR3 DNA is TGTGCCAGCAGTTTCGGTGGAGCGGGAGGAGGTGAGCAGTACTTC.

As for this clone: This sample includes further DNA sequences coding for the same CDR3. The CDR3 nucleotides are TGTGCCAGCAGCTACGGACTAGCGGATTACGAGCAGTACTTC. Its protein product is CASSYGLADYEQYF. This chain joins TRBV7-2 and TRBJ2-7; 10 bases line up with TRBD2. The germline CDR1 and CDR2 sequences are SGHTA and FQGNSA. Trimming cost V 4 bases and J 4 bases; bases outside gene matches: 4. CDR3 size: 14 residues.

The rearrangement joins TRBV15 to TRBJ2-5; D may be TRBD2 (6 bases). V was pared by 1 base and J by 5 bases, with 8 bases between. Germline CDR1 and CDR2: LNHNV and YYDKDF (reference sequence). The CDR3 consists of 13 residues. The CDR3 region is CATSRAGRETQYF. CDR3 DNA: TGTGCCACCAGCAGAGCAGGGAGGGAGACCCAGTACTTC.

This sequence joins TRBV18 and TRBJ2-3; 8 bases map to TRBD1. Trimming took 3 bases from V and 1 from J; bases not matched to a gene: 3. In germline, CDR1 is KGHSH, CDR2 LQKENI. The CDR3 runs 15 residues. The CDR3 here is CASSPGTGGTDTQYF. CDR3 sequence (DNA): TGTGCCAGCTCACCGGGGACAGGAGGCACAGATACGCAGTATTTT.

This chain connects TRBV25-1 to TRBJ2-7; 7 nucleotides line up with TRBD2. CDR1 is MGHDK, CDR2 SYGVNS, per germline. The CDR3 loop spans 14 amino acids. V lost 8 bases and J lost 5; bases outside the gene matches: 12. CDR3 DNA: TGTGCCAGCCGCAAACCTGGGCGGGGGAACGAGCAGTACTTC. Translation: CASRKPGRGNEQYF.

Only one count was recorded for this clone. This chain joins TRBV9 and TRBJ2-3; 9 bases align to TRBD2. Trimming took 4 bases from V and 2 from J; bases not matched to a gene: 2. There are 14 residues in the CDR3. Germline V gene lookup returns CDR1 SGDLS and CDR2 YYNGEE. CDR3 sequence (DNA): TGTGCCAGCAGCTCTAGCGGGATCACAGATACGCAGTATTTT. It specifies CASSSSGITDTQYF.

This rearrangement joins TRBV7-6 to TRBJ2-3; 7 positions match TRBD2. The CDR3 has 14 amino acids. Germline assignment: CDR1 SGHVS and CDR2 FNYEAQ. V shed 4 bases and J 5 bases; nucleotides not matched to a gene: 6. The CDR3 coding sequence is TGTGCCAGCAGCTATAGCGGGCAGGGAGATACGCAGTATTTT. Its translation is CASSYSGQGDTQYF. Full variable domain (outside the CDR3, taken from reference TRBV7-6 and TRBJ2-3): GAGVSQSPRYKVTKRGQDVALRCDPISGHVSLYWYRQALGQGPEFLTYFNYEAQQDKSGLPNDRFSAERPEGSISTLTIQRTEQRDSAMYRCASSYSGQGDTQYFGPGTRLTVL.

The chain links TRBV4-1 to TRBJ2-2, with TRBD2 identical over 8 bases. The V gene's germline CDR1 is MGHRA and CDR2 YSYEKL. The V gene end was trimmed by 1 base and the J gene end by 3 bases; junction bases not matched to a gene: 10. The CDR3 runs to 18 residues. The CDR3 DNA sequence: TGCGCCAGCAGCCAAGTACGCCTCTGGCGGGAGGACACCGGGGAGCTGTTTTTT. The encoded protein is CASSQVRLWREDTGELFF.

V usage is TRBV19 and J usage is TRBJ2-2, with TRBD1 matching over 9 bases. The CDR3 loop spans 15 amino acids. Per the germline V gene, CDR1 is LNHDA and CDR2 is SQIVND (reference sequence). Germline trimming cut 6 bases from V and 7 bases from J; bases unmatched to any gene: 9. This CDR3 is CASRIQGALGGELFF. CDR3 nucleotide sequence: TGTGCCAGTAGAATACAGGGGGCGCTTGGCGGGGAGCTGTTTTTT.

The chain couples TRBV30 to TRBJ1-3; no clear D. This CDR3 is built from 14 residues. The germline gives CDR1 GTSNPN, CDR2 SVGIG (reference sequence). The V end lost 0 bases, the J end lost 0 bases, and 6 bases lay between the germline ends. This CDR3 reads CAWSVASSGNTIYF. Written as DNA, the CDR3 is TGTGCCTGGAGTGTTGCCAGCTCTGGAAACACCATATATTTT.

The V and J genes are TRBV7-2 and TRBJ1-5; weak D call: TRBD1 (5 bases). Germline CDR1 SGHTA, CDR2 FQGNSA. The V and J ends lost 1 base and 0 bases respectively, with 16 bases between them. The CDR3 contains 18 residues. The CDR3 protein is CASSLVVDSTNSNQPQHF. The CDR3 nucleotides are TGTGCCAGCAGCTTAGTTGTTGACAGTACCAATAGCAATCAGCCCCAGCATTTT.